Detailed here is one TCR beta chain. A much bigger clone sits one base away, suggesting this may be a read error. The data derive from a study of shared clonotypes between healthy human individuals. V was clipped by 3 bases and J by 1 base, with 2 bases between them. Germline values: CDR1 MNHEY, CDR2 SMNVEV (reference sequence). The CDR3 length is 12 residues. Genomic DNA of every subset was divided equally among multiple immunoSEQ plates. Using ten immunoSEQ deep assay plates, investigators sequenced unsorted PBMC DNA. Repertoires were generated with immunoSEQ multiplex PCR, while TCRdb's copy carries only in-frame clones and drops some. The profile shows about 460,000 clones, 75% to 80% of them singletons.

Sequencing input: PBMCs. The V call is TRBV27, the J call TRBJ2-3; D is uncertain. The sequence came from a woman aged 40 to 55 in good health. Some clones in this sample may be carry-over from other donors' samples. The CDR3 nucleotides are TGTGCCAGCAGTTTGGGCACAGATACGCAGTATTTT. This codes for CASSLGTDTQYF.